A single sample gave rise to the 21 T cell receptor beta chains below, sequenced in a study of blood T cell repertoires in COVID-19. Using immunoSEQ multiplex PCR, the repertoire was profiled, and TCRdb retains in-frame clones only, with some absent. The sample yields more than 250,000 clones, around 85% seen once. The sequencing input was PBMCs or T cells enriched from blood (not recorded which). The receptor set was obtained from a young man who had recovered from COVID-19.

The chain links TRBV4-2 to TRBJ1-3, with 8 nucleotides matching TRBD1. The J segment lost 4 bases and the V segment lost 4 bases, leaving 0 bases of the junction unmatched. The CDR3 runs 13 residues. Germline lookup yields CDR1 LGHNA and CDR2 YNFKEQ. For the CDR3, the DNA is TGTGCCAGCAGCCGGGACAGGGGAAACACCATATATTTT. It translates to CASSRDRGNTIYF.

V usage is TRBV11-2 and J usage is TRBJ1-2, with 7 bases aligning to TRBD1. Germline loops: CDR1 SGHAT, CDR2 FQNNGV. This CDR3 has 14 amino acids. V lost 0 bases and J lost 4; bases outside the gene matches: 2. The CDR3 region has the DNA TGTGCCAGCAGCTTAGAGGGGACAGTCTATGGCTACACCTTC. Protein sequence: CASSLEGTVYGYTF.

There are a few counts of this clone. This chain uses TRBV19 with TRBJ2-5, with 8 bases aligning to TRBD1. Trimming took 1 base from V and 4 from J; bases not matched to a gene: 2. Looked up from germline, CDR1 is LNHDA and CDR2 is SQIVND (reference sequence). This CDR3 is 14 amino acids long. In DNA, the CDR3 is TGTGCCAGTAGTATAGTAACAGGGGGAGAGACCCAGTACTTC. The encoded protein is CASSIVTGGETQYF.

The CDR3 is CASSEEYRGSTDTQYF. CDR3 coding DNA: TGCGCCAGCAGTGAGGAGTACAGGGGAAGCACAGATACGCAGTATTTT. The chain uses TRBV10-1 and TRBJ2-3, with TRBD1 matching 7 bases. CDR1 is WNHNN, CDR2 SYGVQD, per germline (reference sequence). V dropped 2 bases and J dropped 0; count of bases not matched to a gene: 5. The CDR3 length is 16 residues.

By sample share, this clone is medium-sized. The genes are TRBV27 and TRBJ2-1, with TRBD2 matching 7 bases. Trimming took 0 bases from V and 7 from J; bases not matched to a gene: 9. This CDR3 is built from 16 residues. Germline V lookup: CDR1 MNHEY, CDR2 SMNVEV (reference sequence). The CDR3 region has the DNA TGTGCCAGCAGTTTATCCCCCGGACTAGGTATGAATGAGCAGTTCTTC. Translated, it gives CASSLSPGLGMNEQFF.

The chain is built from TRBV5-1 and TRBJ2-4; 12 bases fit TRBD2. The germline CDR1 and CDR2 sequences are SGHRS and YFSETQ. The CDR3 runs 16 residues. V dropped 1 base and J dropped 7; count of bases not matched to a gene: 6. CDR3 loop: CASSLTSGGPGNIQYF. As DNA, the CDR3 is TGCGCCAGCAGCTTGACTAGCGGGGGGCCGGGTAACATTCAGTACTTC.

This chain joins TRBV10-3 and TRBJ2-1; maybe TRBD2 (5 bases). V was trimmed by 3 bases and J by 11 bases, leaving 8 bases between them. The CDR3 length is 11 residues. Germline values: CDR1 ENHRY, CDR2 SYGVKD. For the CDR3, the DNA is TGTGCCATCAGTGAAGAGGGAAAGCAGTTCTTC. Its protein product is CAISEEGKQFF.

The V and J genes are TRBV5-6 and TRBJ1-6; 7 positions agree with TRBD1. The CDR3 sequence is 14 residues long. Germline loops: CDR1 SGHDT, CDR2 YYEEEE. The trim removed 3 bases at V and 7 bases at J, leaving 4 bases unmatched. Here the CDR3 DNA reads TGTGCCAGCAGCTCCAGGGGGTGGAATTCACCCCTCCACTTT. Encoded protein: CASSSRGWNSPLHF.

This CDR3 is CASSQDRPFGTTSGGYTF. The CDR3 DNA follows: TGTGCCAGCAGCCAAGATAGACCTTTCGGGACAACCTCGGGAGGCTACACCTTC. The V and J genes are TRBV4-2 and TRBJ1-2; TRBD1 is a possible D gene (6 bases). V was pared by 0 bases and J by 8 bases, with 25 bases between. Germline CDR1 LGHNA, CDR2 YNFKEQ. This CDR3 has 18 amino acids.

This chain uses TRBV30 with TRBJ2-2, with D possibly TRBD2 on 6 matching bases. Germline V lookup: CDR1 GTSNPN, CDR2 SVGIG (reference sequence). This CDR3 spans 15 amino acids. V lost 0 bases to trimming and J lost 3 bases, with 11 bases between them. CDR3 nucleotides: TGTGCCTGGAGTGTAGGACTACTTGACACCGGGGAGCTGTTTTTT. This gives the protein CAWSVGLLDTGELFF.

The CDR3 spells CASSFRAGQGTEQYF. The DNA of the CDR3 is TGTGCCAGCAGCTTTAGAGCGGGACAGGGTACCGAGCAGTACTTC. This rearrangement joins TRBV11-2 to TRBJ2-7, with 9 bases fitting TRBD1. The CDR3 is made up of 15 amino acids. Germline CDR1 is SGHAT and CDR2 is FQNNGV. Unmatched junction bases numbered 9, after V lost 3 bases and J lost 6 bases.

This clone was counted once. The CDR3 bases are TGTGCCAGCAGCCAGAGAGCTAGCGGGGGGACCCCCGGGACCCAGTACTTC. Translating it yields CASSQRASGGTPGTQYF. J is TRBJ2-5 and V is TRBV7-6; 11 positions agree with TRBD2. Looked up from germline, CDR1 is SGHVS and CDR2 is FNYEAQ. CDR3 length: 17 amino acids. V lost 5 bases, J lost 7 bases, and 15 bases stayed unmatched.

This chain joins TRBV7-9 and TRBJ2-3; 8 bases align to TRBD2. J lost 0 bases, V lost 6 bases, and 8 bases had no gene match. Germline assignment: CDR1 SEHNR and CDR2 FQNEAQ (reference sequence). The CDR3 runs to 16 residues. This CDR3 reads CASSTHIAGSTDTQYF. The CDR3 DNA reads TGTGCCAGCAGTACACATATAGCGGGGAGCACAGATACGCAGTATTTT.

This clone was detected only a few times. The chain is built from TRBV6-7 and TRBJ1-6, with D possibly being TRBD1 (5 bases). TRBV6-7 is an open reading frame whose function is uncertain. Trimming stripped 7 bases from V and 1 base from J, with 20 bases between. The CDR3 totals 18 residues. This chain's CDR3 is CASKGSYAEKSYNSPLHF. CDR3 DNA sequence: TGTGCCAGCAAGGGGTCCTACGCAGAAAAGTCCTATAATTCACCCCTCCACTTT.

Here the CDR3 DNA reads TGTGCCAGCAGCTTGGTGATCGGACTAGCACCAGATACGCAGTATTTT. It specifies CASSLVIGLAPDTQYF. The chain recombines TRBV5-4 with TRBJ2-3, with 8 bases aligning to TRBD2. J was trimmed by 4 bases and V by 0 bases; bases with no gene match: 7. This CDR3 has 16 amino acids. Germline CDR1 reads SGHNT; CDR2 reads YYREEE (reference sequence).

This chain links TRBV9 with TRBJ2-3; 11 nucleotides agree with TRBD2. CDR3 length equals 20 residues. Germline CDR1 reads SGDLS; CDR2 reads YYNGEE. Losses at the gene ends were 4 bases for V and 0 bases for J; bases not matched to a gene: 16. CDR3 sequence: CASSSLAGLAAFRSTDTQYF. CDR3 in DNA: TGTGCCAGCAGCTCACTCGCGGGACTAGCGGCTTTTCGGAGCACAGATACGCAGTATTTT.

This clone was seen once. This chain links TRBV2 with TRBJ1-1; TRBD1 agrees at 10 bases. The ends lost 10 bases at V and 3 bases at J; junction bases unmatched: 11. The germline gives CDR1 SNHLY, CDR2 FYNNEI. The length of the CDR3 is 15 residues. The CDR3 coding sequence is TGTGCCACGACAGGGGGCTGGTACGGAGACACTGAAGCTTTCTTT. This encodes CATTGGWYGDTEAFF.

The chain employs TRBV6-4 and TRBJ2-1; 9 bases are shared with TRBD2. Germline V CDR1 and CDR2: MRHNA, SNTAGT. This CDR3 contains 15 residues. The J segment lost 3 bases and the V segment lost 3 bases, leaving 3 bases of the junction unmatched. CDR3 DNA: TGTGCCAGCAGTGAGAGCGGGGGGAACTACAATGAGCAGTTCTTC. Protein product: CASSESGGNYNEQFF.

The V call is TRBV18, the J call TRBJ2-1; D is possibly TRBD1 (7 bases). The V gene lost 3 bases and the J gene lost 10 bases, with 16 bases spanning the gap. The CDR3 covers 14 residues. Germline CDR1 is KGHSH and CDR2 is LQKENI. The CDR3 DNA follows: TGTGCCAGCTCACCTTATACAGGGGACTTAGAGCAGTTCTTC. Translation gives CASSPYTGDLEQFF.

The gene calls are TRBV6-5 and TRBJ1-2, with 7 bases fitting TRBD1. Trimming at V came to 5 bases and at J to 2 bases, leaving 2 bases not matched to a gene. The CDR3 loop spans 13 amino acids. The germline CDR1 and CDR2 sequences are MNHEY and SVGAGI. CDR3 nucleotides: TGTGCCAGCAGTAAGACAGGGAACTATGGCTACACCTTC. Its protein is CASSKTGNYGYTF.

The chain employs TRBV5-1 and TRBJ1-2; TRBD1 might be the D (6 bases). Germline V gene data show CDR1 as SGHRS and CDR2 as YFSETQ. The CDR3 consists of 14 residues. V was trimmed by 4 bases and J by 4 bases, leaving 14 bases between them. The CDR3: CASSPEGGPYGYTF. CDR3 coding DNA: TGCGCCAGCAGCCCCGAGGGGGGGCCCTATGGCTACACCTTC.